This T cell receptor beta chain was identified in a study of blood T cells in healthy people across ages. Trimming took 7 bases from V and 14 from J; bases not matched to a gene: 11. CDR3 length: 12 residues. Germline assignment: CDR1 MNHEY and CDR2 SVGAGI. Sample-barcoded 5' priming and a J-beta primer mix drove a second PCR of 7 to 11 cycles. TCRdb used MiXCR to reprocess the 5' RACE reads, holding one entry per CDR3 protein. The sample contains approximately 290,000 distinct CDR3 sequences, less than 30% of which appear only once. The sample taken for sequencing was blood. The chain employs TRBV6-5 and TRBJ1-2; 9 bases are shared with TRBD1. This clonotype was obtained from a woman aged 70 to 79 in good health. CDR3 sequence reads: CASTRTGGASTF. CDR3 bases: TGTGCCAGCACTAGAACAGGGGGCGCCTCGACCTTC.